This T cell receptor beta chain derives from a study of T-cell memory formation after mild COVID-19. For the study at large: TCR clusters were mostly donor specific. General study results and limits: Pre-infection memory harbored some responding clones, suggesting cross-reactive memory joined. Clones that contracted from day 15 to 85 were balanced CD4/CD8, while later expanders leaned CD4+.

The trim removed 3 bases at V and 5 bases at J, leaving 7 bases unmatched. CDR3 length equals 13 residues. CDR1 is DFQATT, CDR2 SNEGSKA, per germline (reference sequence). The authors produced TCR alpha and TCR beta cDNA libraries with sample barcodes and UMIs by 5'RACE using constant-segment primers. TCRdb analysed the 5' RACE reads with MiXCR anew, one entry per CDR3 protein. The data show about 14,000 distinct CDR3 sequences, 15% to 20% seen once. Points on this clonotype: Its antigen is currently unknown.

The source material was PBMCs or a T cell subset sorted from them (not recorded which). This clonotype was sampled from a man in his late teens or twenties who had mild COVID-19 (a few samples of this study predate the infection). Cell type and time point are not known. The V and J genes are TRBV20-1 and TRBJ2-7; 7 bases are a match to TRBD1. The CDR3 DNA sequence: TGCAGTGCTAGCCGACAGGGTGGACACGAGCAGTACTTC. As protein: CSASRQGGHEQYF.